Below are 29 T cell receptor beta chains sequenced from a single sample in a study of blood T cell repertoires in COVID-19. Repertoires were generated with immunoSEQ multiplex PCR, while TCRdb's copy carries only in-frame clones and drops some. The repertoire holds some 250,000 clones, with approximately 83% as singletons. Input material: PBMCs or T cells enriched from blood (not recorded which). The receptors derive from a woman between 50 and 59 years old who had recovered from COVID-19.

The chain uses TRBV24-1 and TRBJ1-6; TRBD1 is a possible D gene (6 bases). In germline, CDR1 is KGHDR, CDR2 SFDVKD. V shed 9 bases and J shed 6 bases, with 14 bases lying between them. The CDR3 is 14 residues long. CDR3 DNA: TGTGCCACCCAGGACAGCCTCCGTAATTCACCCCTCCACTTT. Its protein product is CATQDSLRNSPLHF.

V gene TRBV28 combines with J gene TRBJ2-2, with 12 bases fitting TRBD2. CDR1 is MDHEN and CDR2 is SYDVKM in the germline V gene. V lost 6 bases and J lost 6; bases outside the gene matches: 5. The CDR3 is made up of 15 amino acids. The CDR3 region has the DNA TGTGCCAGCAGAGGGGCTAGCGGGAGGGCCGGGGAGCTGTTTTTT. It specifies CASRGASGRAGELFF.

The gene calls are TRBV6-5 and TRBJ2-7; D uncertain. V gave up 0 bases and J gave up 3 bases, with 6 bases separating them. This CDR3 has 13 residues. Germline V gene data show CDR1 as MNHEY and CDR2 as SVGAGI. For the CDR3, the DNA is TGTGCCAGCAGTTACTCCCCCAGCTACGAGCAGTACTTC. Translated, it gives CASSYSPSYEQYF.

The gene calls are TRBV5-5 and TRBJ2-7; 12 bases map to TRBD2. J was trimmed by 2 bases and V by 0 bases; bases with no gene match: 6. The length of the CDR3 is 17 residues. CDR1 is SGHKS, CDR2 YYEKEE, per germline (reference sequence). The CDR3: CASSLGLRTSGTYEQYF. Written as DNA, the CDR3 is TGTGCCAGCAGCTTGGGTTTGAGGACTAGCGGGACCTACGAGCAGTACTTC.

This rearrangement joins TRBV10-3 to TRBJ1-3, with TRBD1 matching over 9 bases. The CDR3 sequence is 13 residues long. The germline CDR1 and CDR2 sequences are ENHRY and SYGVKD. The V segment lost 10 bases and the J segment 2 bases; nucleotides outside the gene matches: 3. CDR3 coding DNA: TGTGCCACCAGACAGGGGGCTGGAAACACCATATATTTT. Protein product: CATRQGAGNTIYF.

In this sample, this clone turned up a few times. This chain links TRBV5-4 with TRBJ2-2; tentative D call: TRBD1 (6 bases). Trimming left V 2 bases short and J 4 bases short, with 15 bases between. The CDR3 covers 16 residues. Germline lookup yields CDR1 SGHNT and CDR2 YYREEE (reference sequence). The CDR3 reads CASSFFQGRTTGELFF. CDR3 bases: TGTGCCAGCAGCTTTTTTCAGGGGCGCACCACCGGGGAGCTGTTTTTT.

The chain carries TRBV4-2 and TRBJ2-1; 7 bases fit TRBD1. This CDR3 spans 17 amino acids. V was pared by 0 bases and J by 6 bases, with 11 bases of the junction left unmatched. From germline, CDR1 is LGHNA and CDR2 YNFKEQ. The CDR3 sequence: CASSQDTKRDRVNEQFF. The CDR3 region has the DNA TGTGCCAGCAGCCAAGATACGAAAAGAGACAGGGTCAATGAGCAGTTCTTC.

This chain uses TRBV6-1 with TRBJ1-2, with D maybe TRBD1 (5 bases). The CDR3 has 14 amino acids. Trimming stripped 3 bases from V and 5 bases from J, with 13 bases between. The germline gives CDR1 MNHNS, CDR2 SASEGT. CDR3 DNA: TGTGCCAGCAGTGAGTTCGGGACTCGGTATGGCTACACCTTC. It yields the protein CASSEFGTRYGYTF.

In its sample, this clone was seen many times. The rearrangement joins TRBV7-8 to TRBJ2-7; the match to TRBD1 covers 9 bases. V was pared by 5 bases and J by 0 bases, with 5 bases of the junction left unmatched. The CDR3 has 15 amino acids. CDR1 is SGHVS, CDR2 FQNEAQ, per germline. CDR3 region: CASSLGTGISYEQYF. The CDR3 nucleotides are TGTGCCAGCAGCCTAGGGACAGGGATCTCCTACGAGCAGTACTTC.

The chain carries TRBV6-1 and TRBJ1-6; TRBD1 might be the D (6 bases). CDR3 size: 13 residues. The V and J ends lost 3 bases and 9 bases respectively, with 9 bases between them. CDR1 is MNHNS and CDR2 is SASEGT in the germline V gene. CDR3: CASSEGDISPLHF. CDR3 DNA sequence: TGTGCCAGCAGTGAGGGGGACATTTCACCCCTCCACTTT.

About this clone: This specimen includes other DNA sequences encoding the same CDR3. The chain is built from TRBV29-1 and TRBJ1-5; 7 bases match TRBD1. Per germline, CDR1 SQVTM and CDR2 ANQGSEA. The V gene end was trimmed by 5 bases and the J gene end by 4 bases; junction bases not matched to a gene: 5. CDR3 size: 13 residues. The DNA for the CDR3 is TGCAGCGTTCTCAGGGACAGTAATCAGCCCCAGCATTTT. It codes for CSVLRDSNQPQHF.

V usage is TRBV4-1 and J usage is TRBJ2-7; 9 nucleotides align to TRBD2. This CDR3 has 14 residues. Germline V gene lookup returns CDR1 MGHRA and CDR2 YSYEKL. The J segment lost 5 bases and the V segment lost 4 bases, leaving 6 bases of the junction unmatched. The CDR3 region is CASSLSGSPDEQYF. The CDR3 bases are TGCGCCAGCAGCCTTAGCGGGAGTCCGGACGAGCAGTACTTC.

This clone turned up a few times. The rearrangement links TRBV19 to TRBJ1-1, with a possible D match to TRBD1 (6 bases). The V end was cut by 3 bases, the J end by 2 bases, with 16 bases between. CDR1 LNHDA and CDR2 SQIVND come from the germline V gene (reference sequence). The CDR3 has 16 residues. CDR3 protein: CASSMGVRGGNTEAFF. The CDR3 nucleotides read TGTGCCAGTAGTATGGGAGTAAGAGGGGGAAACACTGAAGCTTTCTTT.

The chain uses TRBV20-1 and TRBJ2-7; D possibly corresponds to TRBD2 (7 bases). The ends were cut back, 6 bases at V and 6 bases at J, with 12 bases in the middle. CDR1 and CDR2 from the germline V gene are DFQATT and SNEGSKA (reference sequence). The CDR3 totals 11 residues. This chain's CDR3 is CSAVGGGEQYF. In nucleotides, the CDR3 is TGCAGTGCGGTAGGGGGGGGCGAGCAGTACTTC.

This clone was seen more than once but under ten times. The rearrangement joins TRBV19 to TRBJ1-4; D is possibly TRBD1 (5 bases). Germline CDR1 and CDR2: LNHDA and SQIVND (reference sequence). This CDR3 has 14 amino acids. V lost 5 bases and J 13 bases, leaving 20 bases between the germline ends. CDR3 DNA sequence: TGTGCCAGTAGTTCCGGGACTGCGAGTGGCAGACTGTTTTTT. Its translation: CASSSGTASGRLFF.

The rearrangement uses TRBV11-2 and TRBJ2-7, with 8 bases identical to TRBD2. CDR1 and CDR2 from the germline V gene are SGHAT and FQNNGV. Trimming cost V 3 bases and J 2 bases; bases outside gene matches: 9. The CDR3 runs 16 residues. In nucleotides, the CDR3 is TGTGCCAGCAGCTTGGACACCGGGACTAGTCCCTACGAGCAGTACTTC. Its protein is CASSLDTGTSPYEQYF.

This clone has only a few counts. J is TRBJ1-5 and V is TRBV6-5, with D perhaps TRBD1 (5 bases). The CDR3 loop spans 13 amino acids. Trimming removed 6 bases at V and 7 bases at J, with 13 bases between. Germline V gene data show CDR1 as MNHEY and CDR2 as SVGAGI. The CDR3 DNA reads TGTGCCAGCAGAACAGGATCCGGCCAGCCCCAGCATTTT. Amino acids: CASRTGSGQPQHF.

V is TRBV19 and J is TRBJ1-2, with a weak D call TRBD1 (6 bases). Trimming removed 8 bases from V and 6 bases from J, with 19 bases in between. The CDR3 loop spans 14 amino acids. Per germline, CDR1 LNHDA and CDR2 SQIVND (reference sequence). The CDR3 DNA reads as TGTGCCAGTGACAGGTGGGGTACTGCGGATGGCTACACCTTC. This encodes CASDRWGTADGYTF.

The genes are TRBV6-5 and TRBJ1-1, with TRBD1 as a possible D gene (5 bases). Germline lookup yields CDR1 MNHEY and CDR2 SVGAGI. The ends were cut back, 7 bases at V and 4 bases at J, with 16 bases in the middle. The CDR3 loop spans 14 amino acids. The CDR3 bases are TGTGCCAGCAAGCGGGGGGTCGGGAGCACTGAAGCTTTCTTT. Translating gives CASKRGVGSTEAFF.

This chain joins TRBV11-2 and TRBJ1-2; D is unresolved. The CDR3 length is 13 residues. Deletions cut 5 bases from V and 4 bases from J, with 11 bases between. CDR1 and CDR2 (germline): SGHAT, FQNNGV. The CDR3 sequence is CASSPTSSYGYTF. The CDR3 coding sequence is TGTGCCAGCAGCCCCACATCCTCCTATGGCTACACCTTC.

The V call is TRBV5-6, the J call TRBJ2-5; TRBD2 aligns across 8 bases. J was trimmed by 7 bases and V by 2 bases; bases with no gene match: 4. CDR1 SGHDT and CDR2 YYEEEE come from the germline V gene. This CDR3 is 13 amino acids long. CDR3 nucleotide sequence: TGTGCCAGCAGCTTCCAGCGGGGGAGGACCCAGTACTTC. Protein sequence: CASSFQRGRTQYF.

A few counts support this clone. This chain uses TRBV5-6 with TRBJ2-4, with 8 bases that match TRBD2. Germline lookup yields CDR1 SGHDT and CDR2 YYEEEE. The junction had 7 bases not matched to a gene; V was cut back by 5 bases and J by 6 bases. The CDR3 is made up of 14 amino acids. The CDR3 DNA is TGTGCCAGCAGTCACAGCGGGGGTGGAAACATTCAGTACTTC. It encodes CASSHSGGGNIQYF. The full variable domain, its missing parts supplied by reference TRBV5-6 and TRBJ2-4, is DAGVTQSPTHLIKTRGQQVTLRCSPKSGHDTVSWYQQALGQGPQFIFQYYEEEERQRGNFPDRFSGHQFPNYSSELNVNALLLGDSALYLCASSHSGGGNIQYFGAGTRLSVL.

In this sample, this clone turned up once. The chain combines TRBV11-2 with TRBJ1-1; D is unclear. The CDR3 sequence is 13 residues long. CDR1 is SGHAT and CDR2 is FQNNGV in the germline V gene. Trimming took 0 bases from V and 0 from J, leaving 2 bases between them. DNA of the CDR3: TGTGCCAGCAGCTTAGATATGAACACTGAAGCTTTCTTT. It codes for CASSLDMNTEAFF.

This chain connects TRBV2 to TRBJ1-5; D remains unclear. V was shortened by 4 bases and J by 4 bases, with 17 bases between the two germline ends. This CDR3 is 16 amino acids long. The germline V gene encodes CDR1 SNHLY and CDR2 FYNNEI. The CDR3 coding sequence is TGTGCCAGCAGTGTTAGTTCCGTAACGTGGAATCAGCCCCAGCATTTT. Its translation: CASSVSSVTWNQPQHF.

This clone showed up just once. Here the CDR3 reads CASSRRGNTGELFF. Here the CDR3 DNA reads TGTGCCAGCAGCCGTCGAGGGAACACCGGGGAGCTGTTTTTT. The V and J genes are TRBV11-2 and TRBJ2-2; no firm D call. Germline loops: CDR1 SGHAT, CDR2 FQNNGV. Deletions cut 5 bases from V and 1 base from J, with 8 bases between. The CDR3 is 14 residues long.

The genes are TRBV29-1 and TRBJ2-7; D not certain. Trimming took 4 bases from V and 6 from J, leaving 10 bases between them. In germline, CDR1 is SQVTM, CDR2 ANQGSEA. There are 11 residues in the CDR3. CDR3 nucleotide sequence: TGCAGCGTTGTTAACAGTCTCGAGCAGTACTTC. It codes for CSVVNSLEQYF.

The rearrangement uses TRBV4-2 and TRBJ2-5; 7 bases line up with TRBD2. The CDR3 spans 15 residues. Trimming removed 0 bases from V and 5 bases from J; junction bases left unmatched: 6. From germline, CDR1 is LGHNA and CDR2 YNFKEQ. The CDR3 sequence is CASSQERHGRETQYF. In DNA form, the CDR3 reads TGTGCCAGCAGCCAAGAGCGACACGGGAGGGAGACCCAGTACTTC.

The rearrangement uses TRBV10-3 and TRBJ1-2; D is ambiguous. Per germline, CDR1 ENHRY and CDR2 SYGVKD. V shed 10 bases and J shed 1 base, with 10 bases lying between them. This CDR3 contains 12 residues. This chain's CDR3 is CATQAGNYGYTF. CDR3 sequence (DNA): TGTGCCACCCAAGCGGGTAACTATGGCTACACCTTC.

The CDR3 loop is CASSLSDGGPSDTQYF. CDR3 coding DNA: TGTGCCAGCAGCCTGAGCGACGGGGGTCCGTCAGATACGCAGTATTTT. V and J are TRBV5-6 and TRBJ2-3; TRBD2 might be the D (6 bases). Germline-derived CDR1 and CDR2 are SGHDT and YYEEEE. The CDR3 runs 16 residues. V lost 4 bases, J lost 4 bases, and 19 bases lay in between. Using reference TRBV5-6 and TRBJ2-3 for the parts outside the CDR3, the full variable domain is DAGVTQSPTHLIKTRGQQVTLRCSPKSGHDTVSWYQQALGQGPQFIFQYYEEEERQRGNFPDRFSGHQFPNYSSELNVNALLLGDSALYLCASSLSDGGPSDTQYFGPGTRLTVL.